The rows below give T cell receptor beta chains drawn from one sample of a study of shared clonotypes between healthy human individuals. Here immunoSEQ multiplex PCR was the method, and the copy in TCRdb shows in-frame clones only, minus some. The sample holds roughly 2.1 million clones, just over 90% seen once. Input material: naive CD8+ T cells from PBMCs. The receptors derive from a man between 18 and 29 years old in good health. Some clones in this sample may be carry-over from other donors' samples. Each CDR3 is given with its conserved first and last residue. D genes are given only for firm matches. Clone size is not always given. Where it is, it says once, few, many or a class for expanded clones.

>TRBV7-2|TRBJ2-7|-|-
TGTGCCAGCAGCCCCCACCCAGGGAGGACAACCTACGAGCAGTACTTC
CASSPHPGRTTYEQYF
>TRBV9|TRBJ2-1|TRBD2|few
TGTGCCAGCAGCGTGGGATCTAGCGGGAGCGCCTCCTACAATGAGCAGTTCTTC
CASSVGSSGSASYNEQFF
>TRBV5-1|TRBJ2-7|-|few
TGCGCCAGCAGCTTTAACTCCTACGAGCAGTACTTC
CASSFNSYEQYF
>TRBV18|TRBJ2-7|TRBD1|-
TGTGCCAGCTCCCATGACAGGGGAGATCACGAGCAGTACTTC
CASSHDRGDHEQYF
>TRBV28|TRBJ2-7|-|-
TGTGCCAGCAGTTTTCTGGCAGGGGAAGACTACGAGCAGTACTTC
CASSFLAGEDYEQYF
>TRBV7-9|TRBJ2-3|-|-
TGTGCCAGCAGCTTCGCAGGGAGCAACCTCACAGATACGCAGTATTTT
CASSFAGSNLTDTQYF
>TRBV13|TRBJ2-2|-|-
TGTGCCAGCAGCTACGACAGGAACACCGGGGAGCTGTTTTTT
CASSYDRNTGELFF
>TRBV27|TRBJ1-2|-|-
TGTGCCAGCAGTTTATTGGGCGTCGGGGGGGAACTCTATGGCTACACCTTC
CASSLLGVGGELYGYTF
>TRBV6-4|TRBJ2-1|-|-
TGTGCCAGCAGTGTCTGGGGATCCCATGAGCAGTTCTTC
CASSVWGSHEQFF
>TRBV7-3|TRBJ2-7|TRBD1|-
TGTGCCAGCAGCTTAGCAGGGGGAGCCTCCTACGAGCAGTACTTC
CASSLAGGASYEQYF
>TRBV29-1|TRBJ2-5|TRBD2|-
TGCAGCGTTGATGGACTAGCGGGAGGTGAGACCCAGTACTTC
CSVDGLAGGETQYF
>TRBV5-4|TRBJ2-3|-|once
TGTGCCAGCAGCTTGGCCAGCGAGAGCACAGATACGCAGTATTTT
CASSLASESTDTQYF
>TRBV5-1|TRBJ2-7|TRBD2|-
TGCGCCAGCAGCTTGGGCTTAGCGGGAGTTTCCTACGAGCAGTACTTC
CASSLGLAGVSYEQYF